This TCR beta chain is from a study of response to subunit inactivated influenza vaccine. Whole-study findings and limits: Authors suggested each seasonal influenza vaccination recruits few new T cells.

One entry per CDR3 protein, called by TCRdb with MiXCR from the RT-PCR reads. The repertoire holds fewer than 650,000 distinct CDR3 sequences, with approximately 13% as singletons. In this sample, this clonotype turned up a few times. Its matching antigen is unknown. The CDR3 has 14 amino acids. Germline trimming cut 7 bases from V and 0 bases from J; bases unmatched to any gene: 6. The germline V gene encodes CDR1 SGHRS and CDR2 YFSETQ. J is TRBJ1-1 and V is TRBV5-1; 7 nucleotides align to TRBD1. This clonotype originated in a man aged 50 to 60 who received an inactivated influenza vaccine. Specimen: PBMCs from blood, collected 45 days after vaccination. The CDR3 coding sequence is TGCGCCAGCGAGACAGGGTACATGAACACTGAAGCTTTCTTT. Residues: CASETGYMNTEAFF.